This T cell receptor beta chain was sequenced during a study of blood T cell repertoires in COVID-19. Study background: Sample material is recorded as cDNA or gDNA derived from T cells, B-cell-depleted T cells, or PBMCs.

This clone was seen a handful of times. Between the trimmed V and J ends, which lost 2 bases and 5 bases, there was a span of 9 bases. CDR3 size: 14 residues. Germline loops: CDR1 SGHAT, CDR2 FQNNGV. Methods used by the authors: Reference gene primer amplification in the assay estimated nucleated cell counts. Generated by immunoSEQ multiplex PCR, the TCRdb table keeps only in-frame clones and is missing some. That table furnishes V, J and clone size, whereas the DNA furnished D and trimming. The table includes more than 300,000 clones, around 82% detected once. The sequenced material came from peripheral blood. The sequence derives from a woman between 45 and 65 years old with acute or convalescent COVID-19. The genes are TRBV11-2 and TRBJ2-2; a possible D gene is TRBD1 (6 bases). For the CDR3, the DNA is TGTGCCAGCAGCTTACAGGGGTGGACCGGGGAGCTGTTTTTT. It specifies CASSLQGWTGELFF.